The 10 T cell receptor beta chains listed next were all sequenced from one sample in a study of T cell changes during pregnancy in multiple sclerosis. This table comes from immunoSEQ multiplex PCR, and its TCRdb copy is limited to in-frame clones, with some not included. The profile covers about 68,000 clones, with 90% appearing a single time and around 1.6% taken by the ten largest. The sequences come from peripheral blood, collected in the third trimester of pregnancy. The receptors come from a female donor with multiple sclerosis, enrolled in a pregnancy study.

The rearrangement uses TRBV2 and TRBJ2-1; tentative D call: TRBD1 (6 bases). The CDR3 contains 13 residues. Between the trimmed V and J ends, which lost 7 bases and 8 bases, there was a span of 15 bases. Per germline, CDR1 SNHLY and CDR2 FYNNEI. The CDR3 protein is CASTKLQGHEQFF. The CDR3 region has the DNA TGTGCCAGCACCAAACTACAGGGTCATGAGCAGTTCTTC.

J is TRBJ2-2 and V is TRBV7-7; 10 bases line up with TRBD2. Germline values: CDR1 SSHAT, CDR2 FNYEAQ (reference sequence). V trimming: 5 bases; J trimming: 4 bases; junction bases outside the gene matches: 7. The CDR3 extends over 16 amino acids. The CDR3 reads CASSLLAGPSTGELFF. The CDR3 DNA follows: TGTGCCAGCAGCCTACTAGCGGGGCCTAGCACCGGGGAGCTGTTTTTT. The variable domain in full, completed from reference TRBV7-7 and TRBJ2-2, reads GAGVSQSPRYKVTKRGQDVTLRCDPISSHATLYWYQQALGQGPEFLTYFNYEAQPDKSGLPSDRFSAERPEGSISTLTIQRTEQRDSAMYRCASSLLAGPSTGELFFGEGSRLTVL.

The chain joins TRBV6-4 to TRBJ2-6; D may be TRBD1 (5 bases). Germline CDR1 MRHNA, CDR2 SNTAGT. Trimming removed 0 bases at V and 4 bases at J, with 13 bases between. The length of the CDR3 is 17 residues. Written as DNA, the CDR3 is TGTGCCAGCAGTGACTCTGTTCAGGGTATAGGGGCCAACGTCCTGACTTTC. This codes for CASSDSVQGIGANVLTF.

The CDR3 loop reads CASSWGGTDTQYF. CDR3 nucleotide sequence: TGTGCCAGCAGCTGGGGGGGGACAGATACGCAGTATTTT. V usage is TRBV7-3 and J usage is TRBJ2-3; 7 nucleotides align to TRBD2. V was clipped by 4 bases and J by 3 bases; unmatched bases: 1. This CDR3 is 13 amino acids long. Germline V gives CDR1 SGHTA, CDR2 FQGTGA.

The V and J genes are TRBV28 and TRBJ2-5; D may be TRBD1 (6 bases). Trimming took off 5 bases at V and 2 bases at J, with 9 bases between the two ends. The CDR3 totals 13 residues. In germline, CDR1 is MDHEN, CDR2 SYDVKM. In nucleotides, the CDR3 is TGTGCCAGCAGTACGGGACAACAAGAGACCCAGTACTTC. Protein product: CASSTGQQETQYF.

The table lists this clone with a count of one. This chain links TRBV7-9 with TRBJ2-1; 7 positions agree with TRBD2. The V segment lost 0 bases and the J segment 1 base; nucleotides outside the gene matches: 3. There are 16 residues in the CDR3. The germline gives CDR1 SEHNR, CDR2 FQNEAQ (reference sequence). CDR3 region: CASSLAAGVSYNEQFF. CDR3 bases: TGTGCCAGCAGCTTAGCGGCGGGAGTATCCTACAATGAGCAGTTCTTC.

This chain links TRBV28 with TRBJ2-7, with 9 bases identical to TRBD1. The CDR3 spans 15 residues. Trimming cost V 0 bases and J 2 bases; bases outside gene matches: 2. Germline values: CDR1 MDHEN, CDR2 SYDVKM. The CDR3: CASSLWGTGTYEQYF. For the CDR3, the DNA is TGTGCCAGCAGTTTATGGGGGACAGGGACCTACGAGCAGTACTTC.

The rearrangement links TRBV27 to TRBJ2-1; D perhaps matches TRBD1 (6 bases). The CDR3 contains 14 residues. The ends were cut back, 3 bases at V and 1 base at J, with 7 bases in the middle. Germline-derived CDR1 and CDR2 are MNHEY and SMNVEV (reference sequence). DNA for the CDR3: TGTGCCAGCAGTTTCCAGGGGTCCTACAATGAGCAGTTCTTC. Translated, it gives CASSFQGSYNEQFF.

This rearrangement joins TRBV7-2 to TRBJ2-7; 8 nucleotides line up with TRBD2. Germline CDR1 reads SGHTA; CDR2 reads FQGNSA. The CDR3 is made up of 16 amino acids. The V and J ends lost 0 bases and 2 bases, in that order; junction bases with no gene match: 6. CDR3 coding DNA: TGTGCCAGCAGCTTAGCGCGGGGCGGGAGGACCTACGAGCAGTACTTC. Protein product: CASSLARGGRTYEQYF.

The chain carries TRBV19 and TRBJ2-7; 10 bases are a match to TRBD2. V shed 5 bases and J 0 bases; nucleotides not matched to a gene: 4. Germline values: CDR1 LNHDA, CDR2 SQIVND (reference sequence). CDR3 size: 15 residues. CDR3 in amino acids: CASSPGLADSYEQYF. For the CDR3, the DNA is TGTGCCAGTAGTCCCGGACTAGCGGACTCCTACGAGCAGTACTTC.